Detailed here is one TCR beta chain. J was trimmed by 2 bases and V by 4 bases; bases with no gene match: 6. CDR1 and CDR2 (germline): WNHNN, SYGVQD (reference sequence). The CDR3 runs 15 residues. This entry is derived from a study of blood T cell repertoires in COVID-19. Across the whole study: PBMCs, B-cell-depleted T cells, or T cells were the source of the cDNA or gDNA that made up the material.

The table came from immunoSEQ multiplex PCR; TCRdb's copy has only in-frame clones and leaves some out. The table includes 300,000 or so clones, around four fifths detected once. V gene TRBV10-1 combines with J gene TRBJ2-7, with TRBD2 matching over 9 bases. Sequenced sample: peripheral blood. The sequence was obtained from a woman between 45 and 65 years old with active or convalescent COVID-19. CDR3 in DNA: TGCGCCAGCAGTGGCACGGCTAGCGGGGCCTACGAGCAGTACTTC. Protein: CASSGTASGAYEQYF.